The 25 T cell receptor beta chains reported below all come from one sample, sequenced in a study of blood T cell repertoires in COVID-19. The repertoire was sequenced with immunoSEQ multiplex PCR; TCRdb's copy has only in-frame clones and lacks some. The sample contains about 160,000 clones, around 85% of which appear only once. The sequenced material came from peripheral blood. These receptors were taken from a woman in her 70s with acute or convalescent COVID-19.

The chain is built from TRBV6-5 and TRBJ1-1; 11 positions match TRBD1. The junction had 4 bases not matched to a gene; V was cut back by 7 bases and J by 0 bases. The CDR3 is 15 residues long. Germline lookup yields CDR1 MNHEY and CDR2 SVGAGI. The DNA of the CDR3 is TGTGCCAGCAAACCGGGACAGGGGGTGAACACTGAAGCTTTCTTT. Translating it yields CASKPGQGVNTEAFF.

V usage is TRBV19 and J usage is TRBJ1-4, with 9 bases identical to TRBD1. The CDR3 runs to 18 residues. Looked up from germline, CDR1 is LNHDA and CDR2 is SQIVND (reference sequence). V gave up 3 bases and J gave up 6 bases; unmatched junction bases: 14. The CDR3, as DNA: TGTGCCAGTAGTATCGGAGTTATTCACAGGGGGCTGGATGAAAAACTGTTTTTT. Protein sequence: CASSIGVIHRGLDEKLFF.

This clone has just one count. This chain uses TRBV4-3 with TRBJ1-4; TRBD1 is a possible D gene (6 bases). The CDR3 extends over 14 amino acids. The V end lost 1 base, the J end lost 8 bases, and 11 bases lay between the germline ends. Germline V gene sequence: CDR1 LGHNA, CDR2 YSLEER. In nucleotides, the CDR3 is TGCGCCAGCAGCCAAGGAACAGGGAACGAAAAACTGTTTTTT. It encodes CASSQGTGNEKLFF.

The gene calls are TRBV10-3 and TRBJ1-5; no reliable D call. Germline values: CDR1 ENHRY, CDR2 SYGVKD. This CDR3 has 14 amino acids. Trimming took 3 bases from V and 0 from J, leaving 6 bases between them. The CDR3 DNA follows: TGTGCCATCAGTGAAGGACTTAGCAATCAGCCCCAGCATTTT. Its translation is CAISEGLSNQPQHF.

This clone has a handful of counts. This chain links TRBV28 with TRBJ1-6; 8 nucleotides align to TRBD1. With 3 bases clipped from V and 11 bases from J, the junction kept 9 bases outside the gene matches. CDR3 size: 15 residues. CDR1 and CDR2 (germline): MDHEN, SYDVKM. The CDR3 region has the DNA TGTGCCAGCAGTTTGGGAGGGACAGGAGGAGCACCCCTCCACTTT. Protein product: CASSLGGTGGAPLHF.

This chain connects TRBV6-5 to TRBJ1-6; D is uncertain. Germline CDR1 reads MNHEY; CDR2 reads SVGAGI. The V gene lost 8 bases and the J gene lost 9 bases, with 14 bases spanning the gap. This CDR3 comprises 13 residues. This CDR3 reads CASLRDSGSPLHF. The CDR3 DNA is TGTGCCAGCCTCCGAGACTCGGGTTCACCCCTCCACTTT.

The rearrangement links TRBV7-9 to TRBJ2-7; 10 bases map to TRBD2. The CDR3 consists of 16 residues. Germline-derived CDR1 and CDR2 are SEHNR and FQNEAQ (reference sequence). With 5 bases clipped from V and 2 bases from J, the junction kept 9 bases outside the gene matches. The CDR3 DNA is TGTGCCAGCAGCGATACGCTAGCGGGAGTACCCTACGAGCAGTACTTC. Residues: CASSDTLAGVPYEQYF.

The chain combines TRBV3-1 (or the pseudogene TRBV3-2) with TRBJ1-5; D remains ambiguous. The germline CDR1 and CDR2 sequences are LGHDT and YNNKEL (reference sequence). V was clipped by 4 bases and J by 0 bases, with 7 bases between them. This CDR3 spans 14 amino acids. CDR3 sequence (DNA): TGTGCCAGCAGCCCCCAGTATAGCAATCAGCCCCAGCATTTT. It specifies CASSPQYSNQPQHF.

J is TRBJ1-5 and V is TRBV19, with 8 bases identical to TRBD1. CDR1 and CDR2 (germline): LNHDA, SQIVND (reference sequence). V dropped 5 bases and J dropped 7; count of bases not matched to a gene: 19. The CDR3 extends over 18 amino acids. CDR3 sequence reads: CASSSSWGSQGARQPQHF. DNA of the CDR3: TGTGCCAGTAGTTCCTCCTGGGGCAGCCAGGGGGCAAGACAGCCCCAGCATTTT.

The rearrangement uses TRBV18 and TRBJ1-1; D is undetermined. The CDR3 loop spans 13 amino acids. Germline values: CDR1 KGHSH, CDR2 LQKENI. The V gene lost 0 bases and the J gene lost 8 bases, with 10 bases spanning the gap. CDR3 in amino acids: CASSPPRWREAFF. DNA of the CDR3: TGTGCCAGCTCACCACCGAGGTGGAGGGAAGCTTTCTTT. The full variable domain, with the rest looked up from reference TRBV18 and TRBJ1-1, is NAGVMQNPRHLVRRRGQEARLRCSPMKGHSHVYWYRQLPEEGLKFMVYLQKENIIDESGMPKERFSAEFPKEGPSILRIQQVVRGDSAAYFCASSPPRWREAFFGQGTRLTVV.

V usage is TRBV24-1 and J usage is TRBJ2-5; 11 positions agree with TRBD1. The V gene end was trimmed by 4 bases and the J gene end by 4 bases; junction bases not matched to a gene: 4. The CDR3 sequence is 15 residues long. The germline gives CDR1 KGHDR, CDR2 SFDVKD. CDR3 region: CATSDWDRGGETQYF. The CDR3 nucleotides are TGTGCCACCAGTGACTGGGACAGGGGGGGAGAGACCCAGTACTTC.

The chain is built from TRBV30 and TRBJ1-6; 9 nucleotides agree with TRBD1. Germline lookup yields CDR1 GTSNPN and CDR2 SVGIG (reference sequence). J lost 7 bases, V lost 1 base, and 5 bases had no gene match. The CDR3 spans 15 residues. CDR3 nucleotide sequence: TGTGCCTGGAGTGACGCGGGACAGGGCAATTCACCCCTCCACTTT. Translating gives CAWSDAGQGNSPLHF.

This clone was seen more than once but under ten times. The rearrangement links TRBV30 to TRBJ1-4; 8 bases align to TRBD1. Germline CDR1 and CDR2: GTSNPN and SVGIG (reference sequence). Trimming cost V 3 bases and J 6 bases; bases outside gene matches: 12. The CDR3 covers 16 residues. The CDR3 bases are TGTGCCTGGAGCCCGTCCCTTACAGGGGGGGATGAAAAACTGTTTTTT. Its protein is CAWSPSLTGGDEKLFF. Variable domain in full (rest from reference TRBV30 and TRBJ1-4): SQTIHQWPATLVQPVGSPLSLECTVEGTSNPNLYWYRQAAGRGLQLLFYSVGIGQISSEVPQNLSASRPQDRQFILSSKKLLLSDSGFYLCAWSPSLTGGDEKLFFGSGTQLSVL.

The chain couples TRBV5-1 to TRBJ2-7, with TRBD2 matching 9 bases. The germline V gene has CDR1 SGHRS and CDR2 YFSETQ. With V trimmed by 3 bases and J by 2 bases, 21 bases remained unmatched. This CDR3 is 20 amino acids long. CDR3 sequence: CASSYPEGGTSYRGAYEQYF. As DNA, the CDR3 is TGCGCCAGCAGCTACCCCGAGGGCGGGACTAGCTATCGGGGGGCCTACGAGCAGTACTTC.

This chain uses TRBV10-3 with TRBJ2-5; 9 bases line up with TRBD2. V trimming: 2 bases; J trimming: 9 bases; junction bases outside the gene matches: 4. In germline, CDR1 is ENHRY, CDR2 SYGVKD. The CDR3 runs to 13 residues. The CDR3 reads CAISERPSGAQYF. In DNA form, the CDR3 reads TGTGCCATCAGTGAGAGGCCTAGCGGGGCCCAGTACTTC.

The chain combines TRBV7-9 with TRBJ2-7, with TRBD1 as a possible D gene (5 bases). Trimming left V 3 bases short and J 2 bases short, with 17 bases between. Germline V gene lookup returns CDR1 SEHNR and CDR2 FQNEAQ (reference sequence). This CDR3 comprises 16 residues. As DNA, the CDR3 is TGTGCCAGCAGCTTTTTCGGTGCAGGGTCCACCTACGAGCAGTACTTC. Translated: CASSFFGAGSTYEQYF.

This clone was seen once. The chain recombines TRBV2 with TRBJ1-5; no firm D call. With 4 bases removed from V and 0 bases from J, the gap between germline ends came to 4 bases. The CDR3 covers 13 residues. Per the germline V gene, CDR1 is SNHLY and CDR2 is FYNNEI. In nucleotides, the CDR3 is TGTGCCAGCAGTGTCAATAGCAATCAGCCCCAGCATTTT. This gives the protein CASSVNSNQPQHF.

This clone has just a few counts. V and J are TRBV5-5 and TRBJ2-2, with D possibly matching TRBD2 (6 bases). This CDR3 has 18 amino acids. Germline V lookup: CDR1 SGHKS, CDR2 YYEKEE (reference sequence). V was cut by 4 bases and J by 4 bases, with 23 bases left in between. The CDR3 nucleotides read TGTGCCAGCAGCCTGCAAAAGGGGCGACTAGGTTTCACCGGGGAGCTGTTTTTT. This sequence encodes CASSLQKGRLGFTGELFF. Based on the CDR3 plus reference TRBV5-5 and TRBJ2-2, the full variable domain is DAGVTQSPTHLIKTRGQQVTLRCSPISGHKSVSWYQQVLGQGPQFIFQYYEKEERGRGNFPDRFSARQFPNYSSELNVNALLLGDSALYLCASSLQKGRLGFTGELFFGEGSRLTVL.

The chain joins TRBV11-2 to TRBJ2-5; 7 bases align to TRBD1. Germline CDR1 and CDR2: SGHAT and FQNNGV. This CDR3 is 15 amino acids long. Trimming at V came to 0 bases and at J to 1 base, leaving 2 bases not matched to a gene. The CDR3 spells CASSLESGGQETQYF. CDR3 DNA sequence: TGTGCCAGCAGCTTAGAGTCAGGGGGCCAAGAGACCCAGTACTTC.

For this clone: A junction end diverges from the germline sequence, so it may reflect a read error. The CDR3 sequence: CASSYLWGQESNRPQHF. The DNA of the CDR3 is TGTGCCAGCAGTTATCTCTGGGGGCAGGAGAGCAATCGGCCCCAGCATTTT. The rearrangement uses TRBV6-2 or TRBV6-3 and TRBJ1-5; perhaps TRBD1 as D (6 bases). This CDR3 spans 17 amino acids. From germline, CDR1 is MNHEY and CDR2 SVGEGT.

The chain is built from TRBV6-5 and TRBJ1-1; TRBD1 might be the D (6 bases). Germline assignment: CDR1 MNHEY and CDR2 SVGAGI. The CDR3 runs 12 residues. Trimming stripped 10 bases from V and 6 bases from J, with 15 bases between. The CDR3 sequence: CATGTGYAEAFF. CDR3 DNA: TGTGCCACCGGCACAGGGTACGCTGAAGCTTTCTTT.

J is TRBJ1-2 and V is TRBV18; weak D call: TRBD1 (6 bases). V lost 6 bases to trimming and J lost 8 bases, with 16 bases between them. The CDR3 consists of 13 residues. Germline values: CDR1 KGHSH, CDR2 LQKENI. The CDR3 nucleotides are TGTGCCAGCTCCTACGACCGGGACAACGGCTACACCTTC. As protein: CASSYDRDNGYTF.

The rearrangement uses TRBV5-8 and TRBJ2-4; weak D call: TRBD1 (6 bases). Germline V CDR1 and CDR2: SGHTS, YDEGEE. The CDR3 has 15 residues. Trimming left V 4 bases short and J 6 bases short, with 17 bases between. CDR3 DNA: TGTGCCAGCAGCCAACCATACAGGGATCCAAACATTCAGTACTTC. It yields the protein CASSQPYRDPNIQYF.

This clone was detected only a few times. V gene TRBV6-5 combines with J gene TRBJ1-2; tentatively, D is TRBD1 (5 bases). This CDR3 comprises 12 residues. Germline CDR1 MNHEY, CDR2 SVGAGI. Between the trimmed V and J ends, which lost 2 bases and 4 bases, there was a span of 5 bases. CDR3 nucleotide sequence: TGTGCCAGCAGTTACCAGGGCTATGGCTACACCTTC. This codes for CASSYQGYGYTF.

This clone was recorded only once. J is TRBJ1-1 and V is TRBV18; D is possibly TRBD1 (6 bases). The CDR3 loop spans 16 amino acids. Per germline, CDR1 KGHSH and CDR2 LQKENI. V lost 3 bases to trimming and J lost 5 bases, with 19 bases between them. The CDR3 DNA follows: TGTGCCAGCTCACCGCTCACGGGACACCCGAGGACTGAAGCTTTCTTT. Protein: CASSPLTGHPRTEAFF.